A single sample gave rise to the 23 T cell receptor beta chains below, sequenced in a study of blood T cells in healthy people across ages. A second 7 to 11 cycle PCR used barcoded and J-beta primers. TCRdb re-called the 5' RACE reads with MiXCR, one entry per CDR3 protein. This sample has about 1.7 million distinct CDR3 sequences; 28% occur once, and the top ten carry roughly 8%. The material sequenced was blood. The receptor source for this set is a woman in her twenties or thirties in good health.

The chain employs TRBV15 and TRBJ1-4; D ambiguous. The V gene lost 10 bases and the J gene lost 6 bases, with 21 bases spanning the gap. CDR3 length: 15 residues. Germline V CDR1 and CDR2: LNHNV, YYDKDF (reference sequence). CDR3 sequence: CASFRYGREDEKLFF. The CDR3 bases are TGTGCCAGCTTCCGGTACGGCCGGGAGGATGAAAAACTGTTTTTT.

V and J are TRBV13 and TRBJ2-1; TRBD1 matches at 10 bases. V gave up 5 bases and J gave up 7 bases; unmatched junction bases: 14. CDR1 is PRHDT and CDR2 is FYEKMQ in the germline V gene (reference sequence). The CDR3 spans 17 residues. The CDR3 loop reads CASSAEDWDRGGNEQFF. The CDR3 DNA follows: TGTGCCAGCAGCGCGGAAGATTGGGACAGGGGAGGAAATGAGCAGTTCTTC.

This chain connects TRBV12-3 or TRBV12-4 to TRBJ1-5; no firm D call. This CDR3 comprises 13 residues. Trimming took off 7 bases at V and 7 bases at J, with 14 bases between the two ends. CDR3: CASTTEGFQPQHF. CDR3 DNA sequence: TGTGCCAGCACCACGGAGGGATTCCAGCCCCAGCATTTT.

At least ten counts were recorded for this clonotype. This chain links TRBV12-3 or TRBV12-4 with TRBJ2-7, with TRBD2 matching 7 bases. Unmatched junction bases numbered 4, after V lost 2 bases and J lost 3 bases. This CDR3 contains 14 residues. CDR3 in DNA: TGTGCCAGCAGTTTATGGGCTAGCGGCTACGAGCAGTACTTC. Its translation: CASSLWASGYEQYF.

The rearrangement uses TRBV3-1 and TRBJ1-3; D remains ambiguous. The germline V and J ends were trimmed by 1 base and 0 bases, with 7 bases remaining between them. The CDR3 has 15 residues. Germline lookup yields CDR1 LGHDT and CDR2 YNNKEL (reference sequence). The CDR3 loop is CASSQGESSGNTIYF. DNA of the CDR3: TGTGCCAGCAGCCAAGGAGAGAGCTCTGGAAACACCATATATTTT.

This clonotype was detected a few times. The chain is built from TRBV12-3 or TRBV12-4 and TRBJ1-2, with D tentatively TRBD1 (5 bases). The V end lost 3 bases, the J end lost 8 bases, and 13 bases lay between the germline ends. The CDR3 extends over 13 amino acids. The CDR3 DNA is TGTGCCAGCAGTTTTCGGCGGGGCGGGGGCTACACCTTC. Translation gives CASSFRRGGGYTF.

This chain uses TRBV20-1 with TRBJ2-4, with TRBD2 matching over 10 bases. Germline CDR1 reads DFQATT; CDR2 reads SNEGSKA (reference sequence). J gave up 13 bases and V 4 bases, and 19 bases lay outside the gene matches. The CDR3 length is 16 residues. The CDR3 protein is CSANGGSSGRYNEQYF. CDR3 DNA: TGCAGTGCTAATGGGGGATCTAGCGGGAGATACAATGAGCAGTACTTC.

Many counts were recorded for this clonotype. The rearrangement uses TRBV29-1 and TRBJ2-1; weak D call: TRBD2 (6 bases). Trimming stripped 3 bases from V and 4 bases from J, with 16 bases between. Germline values: CDR1 SQVTM, CDR2 ANQGSEA. This CDR3 spans 15 amino acids. This CDR3 reads CSVESSGRGYNEQFF. The CDR3, as DNA: TGCAGCGTTGAGAGCTCCGGGAGAGGGTACAATGAGCAGTTCTTC.

In this sample, this clonotype turned up a few times. The chain is built from TRBV24-1 and TRBJ2-1; TRBD2 agrees at 10 bases. Germline V CDR1 and CDR2: KGHDR, SFDVKD. V was pared by 1 base and J by 0 bases, with 20 bases of the junction left unmatched. CDR3 length: 23 residues. The CDR3 DNA reads as TGTGCCACCAGTGATTTTAGAACTAGCGGGAACCGCTACTATCTGAGCTCCTACAATGAGCAGTTCTTC. It is translated as CATSDFRTSGNRYYLSSYNEQFF.

This clonotype was observed a handful of times. V is TRBV20-1 and J is TRBJ2-7; D might be TRBD1 (6 bases). Germline CDR1 DFQATT, CDR2 SNEGSKA (reference sequence). V gave up 3 bases and J gave up 5 bases, with 14 bases separating them. The CDR3 contains 13 residues. The CDR3 region has the DNA TGCAGTGCTAGGGGTCGGACAGCGAACGAGCAGTACTTC. It codes for CSARGRTANEQYF.

The chain links TRBV2 to TRBJ1-3, with a tentative D call TRBD1 (5 bases). CDR3 length: 15 amino acids. V lost 0 bases to trimming and J lost 0 bases, with 6 bases between them. The germline CDR1 and CDR2 sequences are SNHLY and FYNNEI. CDR3 nucleotide sequence: TGTGCCAGCAGTGAAGCGACAGCCTCTGGAAACACCATATATTTT. Its translation: CASSEATASGNTIYF.

The rearrangement joins TRBV6-6 to TRBJ1-5; D gene unclear. Trimming removed 0 bases from V and 5 bases from J, with 14 bases in between. Germline-derived CDR1 and CDR2 are MNHNY and SVGAGI (reference sequence). This CDR3 is 16 amino acids long. The CDR3 region has the DNA TGTGCCAGCAGTTACTCGAAGGGTTGGGAAGATCAGCCCCAGCATTTT. It specifies CASSYSKGWEDQPQHF.

This chain connects TRBV7-2 to TRBJ2-3; tentatively, D is TRBD2 (5 bases). The CDR3 is made up of 15 amino acids. CDR1 is SGHTA, CDR2 FQGNSA, per germline. The ends were cut back, 0 bases at V and 0 bases at J, with 7 bases in the middle. The CDR3: CASSLARTSTDTQYF. The CDR3 DNA is TGTGCCAGCAGCTTAGCCCGGACTAGCACAGATACGCAGTATTTT.

This chain links TRBV3-1 with TRBJ1-5; D remains ambiguous. The V gene's germline CDR1 is LGHDT and CDR2 YNNKEL (reference sequence). This CDR3 comprises 14 residues. Trimming shortened V by 3 bases and J by 1 base, and 7 bases separated the two germline ends. For the CDR3, the DNA is TGTGCCAGCAGCCAGGCGATGAGCAATCAGCCCCAGCATTTT. Protein sequence: CASSQAMSNQPQHF.

Only a few counts were recorded for this clonotype. This sequence joins TRBV20-1 and TRBJ2-1; D is ambiguous. Trimming left V 5 bases short and J 15 bases short, with 17 bases between. Germline V CDR1 and CDR2: DFQATT, SNEGSKA (reference sequence). This CDR3 region has 11 residues. The CDR3 is CSAPTASKMFF. Written as DNA, the CDR3 is TGCAGTGCTCCCACCGCGAGTAAAATGTTCTTC.

This clonotype was observed a handful of times. The genes are TRBV7-2 and TRBJ2-7, with 11 bases matching TRBD2. The germline gives CDR1 SGHTA, CDR2 FQGNSA. The CDR3 runs 14 residues. V shed 3 bases, J shed 5 bases, and the junction held 3 bases outside the gene matches. CDR3 nucleotide sequence: TGTGCCAGCAGCTTTAGCGGGGGGGCACACGAGCAGTACTTC. Translating it yields CASSFSGGAHEQYF. Based on the CDR3 plus reference TRBV7-2 and TRBJ2-7, the full variable domain is GAGVSQSPSNKVTEKGKDVELRCDPISGHTALYWYRQSLGQGLEFLIYFQGNSAPDKSGLPSDRFSAERTGGSVSTLTIQRTQQEDSAVYLCASSFSGGAHEQYFGPGTRLTVT.

CDR3 sequence (DNA): TGTGCCAACTCCGAAGGGACCGACAATGAGCAGTTCTTC. Its translation is CANSEGTDNEQFF. V and J are TRBV10-3 and TRBJ2-1; D is tentatively TRBD1 or TRBD2 (5 bases each). The CDR3 runs to 13 residues. Trimming stripped 10 bases from V and 5 bases from J, with 15 bases between. Germline V gene data show CDR1 as ENHRY and CDR2 as SYGVKD.

This clonotype has more than one count but fewer than ten. This chain connects TRBV6-5 to TRBJ1-5; TRBD1 matches at 10 bases. Germline V gene lookup returns CDR1 MNHEY and CDR2 SVGAGI. CDR3 length equals 15 residues. V lost 6 bases and J lost 5; bases outside the gene matches: 7. The CDR3 DNA reads as TGTGCCAGCAGCCTGTTAGGGACAGGGGATCAGCCCCAGCATTTT. This sequence encodes CASSLLGTGDQPQHF.

This clonotype was seen many times. CDR3 coding DNA: TGCAGCGTCCGGGAGGGGCCCGGAGAGACCCAGTACTTC. Residues: CSVREGPGETQYF. The chain uses TRBV29-1 and TRBJ2-5, with 8 bases fitting TRBD2. This CDR3 comprises 13 residues. CDR1 is SQVTM and CDR2 is ANQGSEA in the germline V gene. V trimming: 6 bases; J trimming: 4 bases; junction bases outside the gene matches: 7.

This clonotype showed up just a few times. The chain carries TRBV12-3 or TRBV12-4 and TRBJ2-1; 7 bases map to TRBD2. CDR3 length: 13 residues. V gave up 8 bases and J gave up 6 bases; unmatched junction bases: 7. The CDR3 is CASADQRGNEQFF. The CDR3 DNA is TGTGCCAGCGCGGACCAGCGGGGCAATGAGCAGTTCTTC.

This clonotype was picked up many times. The CDR3 DNA follows: TGTGCCAGCAGTTTGTCGGGGAACACAGATACGCAGTATTTT. Its protein is CASSLSGNTDTQYF. This chain links TRBV12-3 or TRBV12-4 with TRBJ2-3; the D gene is possibly TRBD2 (5 bases). The CDR3 length is 14 residues. The ends were cut back, 3 bases at V and 2 bases at J, with 9 bases in the middle.

J is TRBJ2-7 and V is TRBV18, with D possibly being TRBD1 (6 bases). Trimming cost V 5 bases and J 6 bases, with 14 bases left between them. CDR1 is KGHSH, CDR2 LQKENI, per germline. CDR3 size: 13 residues. Written as DNA, the CDR3 is TGTGCCAGCTCATCCGAAACAGGGACCGAGCAGTACTTC. This gives the protein CASSSETGTEQYF.

The chain joins TRBV4-3 to TRBJ1-1; maybe TRBD1 (6 bases). Trimming removed 0 bases from V and 4 bases from J, with 18 bases in between. Germline CDR1 and CDR2: LGHNA and YSLEER. This CDR3 comprises 17 residues. DNA for the CDR3: TGCGCCAGCAGCCAAGAAAATCGGGGGGCGCATGGCACTGAAGCTTTCTTT. This gives the protein CASSQENRGAHGTEAFF.